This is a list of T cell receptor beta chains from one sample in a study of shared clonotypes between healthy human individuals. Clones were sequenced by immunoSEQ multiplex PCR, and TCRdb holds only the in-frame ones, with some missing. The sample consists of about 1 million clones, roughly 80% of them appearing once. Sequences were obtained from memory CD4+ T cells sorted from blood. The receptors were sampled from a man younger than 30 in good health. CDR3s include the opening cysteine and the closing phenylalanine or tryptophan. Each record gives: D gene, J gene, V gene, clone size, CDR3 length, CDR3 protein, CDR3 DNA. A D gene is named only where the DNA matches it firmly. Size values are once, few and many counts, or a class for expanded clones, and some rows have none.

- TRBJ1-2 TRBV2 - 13 CASSESGAKGYTF TGTGCCAGCAGTGAAAGCGGGGCTAAGGGCTACACCTTC
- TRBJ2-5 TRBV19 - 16 CASSLFGTFYQETQYF TGTGCCAGTAGTCTCTTTGGGACTTTCTACCAAGAGACCCAGTACTTC
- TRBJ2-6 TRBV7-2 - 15 CASSSRDSGANVLTF TGTGCCAGCAGCTCGAGGGACTCTGGGGCCAACGTCCTGACTTTC
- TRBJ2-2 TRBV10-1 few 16 CASSDPGSSNTGELFF TGCGCCAGCAGTGACCCTGGTTCCTCGAACACCGGGGAGCTGTTTTTT
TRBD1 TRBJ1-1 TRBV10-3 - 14 CAIRGTGTNTEAFF TGTGCCATCAGGGGGACAGGGACGAACACTGAAGCTTTCTTT
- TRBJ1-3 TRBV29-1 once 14 CSVENREAGNTIYF TGCAGCGTTGAAAACAGGGAGGCTGGAAACACCATATATTTT
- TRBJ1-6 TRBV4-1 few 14 CASSQDYQWSPLHF TGCGCCAGCAGCCAAGATTATCAATGGTCACCCCTCCACTTT
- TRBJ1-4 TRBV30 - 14 CAWSLGVSNEKLFF TGTGCCTGGAGTCTAGGGGTCAGTAATGAAAAACTGTTTTTT
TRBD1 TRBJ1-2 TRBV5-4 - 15 CASSLAGQGARGYTF TGTGCCAGCAGCTTGGCAGGACAGGGGGCGCGTGGCTACACCTTC
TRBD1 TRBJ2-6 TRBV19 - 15 CASTQQGAGANVLTF TGTGCCAGTACTCAACAGGGGGCTGGGGCCAACGTCCTGACTTTC
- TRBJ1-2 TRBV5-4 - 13 CASSLGAGDGYTF TGTGCCAGCAGCTTGGGAGCAGGGGATGGCTACACCTTC
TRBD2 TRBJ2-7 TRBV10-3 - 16 CAISPGLAGGIYEQYF TGTGCCATCTCTCCGGGACTAGCGGGGGGGATATACGAGCAGTACTTC
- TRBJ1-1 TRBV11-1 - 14 CASSASGSNTEAFF TGTGCCAGCAGCGCAAGCGGGAGCAACACTGAAGCTTTCTTT
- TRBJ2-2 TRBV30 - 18 CAWRDPSRGRSNTGELFF TGTGCCTGGAGGGATCCGAGTCGGGGCAGGTCGAACACCGGGGAGCTGTTTTTT
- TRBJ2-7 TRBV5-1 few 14 CASSLYPGTNEQYF TGCGCCAGCAGCTTGTATCCAGGGACGAACGAGCAGTACTTC
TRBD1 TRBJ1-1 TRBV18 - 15 CASSLMTGTNTEAFF TGTGCCAGCTCACTTATGACAGGGACGAACACTGAAGCTTTCTTT
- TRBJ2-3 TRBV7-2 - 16 CASSPRLGGAADTQYF TGTGCCAGCAGCCCAAGACTTGGGGGGGCGGCAGATACGCAGTATTTT
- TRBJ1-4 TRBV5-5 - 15 CASSLKGSTNEKLFF TGTGCCAGCAGCTTAAAGGGGTCAACTAATGAAAAACTGTTTTTT
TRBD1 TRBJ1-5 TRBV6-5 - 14 CASRSTGGNQPQHF TGTGCCAGCAGATCAACAGGGGGCAATCAGCCCCAGCATTTT
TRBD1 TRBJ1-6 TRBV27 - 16 CASMDRGLGYNSPLHF TGTGCCAGCATGGACAGGGGGCTAGGCTATAATTCACCCCTCCACTTT
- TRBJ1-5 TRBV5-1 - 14 CASSLDGGPQPQHF TGCGCCAGCAGCTTGGACGGGGGTCCCCAGCCCCAGCATTTT
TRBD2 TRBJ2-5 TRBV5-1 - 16 CASSLELAGGKETQYF TGCGCCAGCAGCTTGGAACTAGCGGGAGGAAAAGAGACCCAGTACTTC
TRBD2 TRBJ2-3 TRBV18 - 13 CASTTSAADTQYF TGTGCCAGCACAACTAGCGCCGCAGATACGCAGTATTTT
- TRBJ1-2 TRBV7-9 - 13 CASSSRMGIGYTF TGTGCCAGCAGCTCCCGGATGGGAATTGGCTACACCTTC
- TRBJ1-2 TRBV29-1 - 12 CSVAVQSYGYTF TGCAGCGTTGCGGTTCAGTCCTATGGCTACACCTTC
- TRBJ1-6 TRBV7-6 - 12 CASSTRNSPLHF TGTGCCAGCAGCACGAGAAATTCACCCCTCCACTTT
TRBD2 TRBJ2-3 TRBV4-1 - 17 CASSQGRTSGGEDTQYF TGCGCCAGCAGCCAAGGGAGAACTAGCGGGGGGGAAGATACGCAGTATTTT
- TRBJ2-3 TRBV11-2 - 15 CASSLVLANTDTQYF TGTGCCAGCAGCTTAGTGCTAGCCAACACAGATACGCAGTATTTT
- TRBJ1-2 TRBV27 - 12 CASSLSGYGYTF TGTGCCAGCAGTTTATCCGGGTATGGCTACACCTTC
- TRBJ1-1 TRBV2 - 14 CASSDLGANTEAFF TGTGCCAGCAGTGATCTGGGAGCGAACACTGAAGCTTTCTTT
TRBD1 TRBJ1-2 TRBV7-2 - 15 CASTLNRGSDYGYTF TGTGCCAGCACCCTTAACAGGGGATCCGACTATGGCTACACCTTC
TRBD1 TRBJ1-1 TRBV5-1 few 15 CASSSGTGSGTEAFF TGCGCCAGCAGCTCGGGGACAGGGTCGGGCACTGAAGCTTTCTTT
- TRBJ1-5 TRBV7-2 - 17 CASSLAGTQYSNQPQHF TGTGCCAGCAGCTTAGCGGGGACACAGTATAGCAATCAGCCCCAGCATTTT
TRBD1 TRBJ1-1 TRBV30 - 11 CAWSPTGTAFF TGTGCCTGGAGCCCGACAGGGACAGCTTTCTTT
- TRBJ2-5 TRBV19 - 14 CASSMGQGQETQYF TGTGCCAGTAGTATGGGGCAGGGCCAAGAGACCCAGTACTTC
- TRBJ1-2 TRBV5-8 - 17 CASSFYLRLATDYGYTF TGTGCCAGCAGCTTCTATCTCCGCCTCGCGACAGACTATGGCTACACCTTC
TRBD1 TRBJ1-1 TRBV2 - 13 CASSRQGFPEAFF TGTGCCAGCAGCAGACAGGGGTTCCCTGAAGCTTTCTTT
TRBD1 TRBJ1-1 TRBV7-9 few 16 CASSSYGQGANTEAFF TGTGCCAGCAGCTCCTATGGGCAGGGGGCTAACACTGAAGCTTTCTTT
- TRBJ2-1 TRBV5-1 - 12 CASVEGGNEQFF TGCGCCAGCGTTGAAGGGGGAAATGAGCAGTTCTTC
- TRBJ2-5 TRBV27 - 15 CASSPGVTKQETQYF TGTGCCAGCAGTCCCGGAGTAACCAAACAAGAGACCCAGTACTTC